The 11 T cell receptor beta chains reported below all come from one sample, sequenced in a study of PD-L1 blockade in urothelial cancer. Data came from immunoSEQ multiplex PCR; TCRdb stores just in-frame clones and leaves some out. The sample lists roughly 51,000 clones; about four fifths were seen once. Time point defined: pretreatment peripheral blood. Material: PBMCs, obtained around atezolizumab (anti-PD-L1) treatment. These receptors were taken from a man in his sixties or seventies with urothelial cancer.

This clone was picked up a small number of times. The chain employs TRBV11-2 and TRBJ1-5; a possible D gene is TRBD1 (5 bases). Germline CDR1 is SGHAT and CDR2 is FQNNGV. The CDR3 has 13 amino acids. The ends were cut back, 1 base at V and 9 bases at J, with 10 bases in the middle. The DNA for the CDR3 is TGTGCCAGCAGCTTAGGGGGCCCTTGGCCCCAGCATTTT. Translation: CASSLGGPWPQHF.

The chain uses TRBV27 and TRBJ2-1, with D possibly matching TRBD1 (6 bases). The V gene lost 5 bases and the J gene lost 4 bases, with 6 bases spanning the gap. The CDR3 covers 12 residues. CDR1 and CDR2 (germline): MNHEY, SMNVEV (reference sequence). The CDR3 region has the DNA TGTGCCAGCAGTACAGGGTACAATGAGCAGTTCTTC. Protein product: CASSTGYNEQFF.

The CDR3 DNA follows: TGTGCCATCAGCCCGGGAGAGAACACAGATACGCAGTATTTT. The encoded protein is CAISPGENTDTQYF. The rearrangement links TRBV10-3 to TRBJ2-3, with TRBD2 as a possible D gene (6 bases). Between the trimmed V and J ends, which lost 6 bases and 2 bases, there was a span of 12 bases. Germline V lookup: CDR1 ENHRY, CDR2 SYGVKD. There are 14 residues in the CDR3.

The table lists this clone with a count of one. The chain employs TRBV7-2 and TRBJ1-4, with 9 bases matching TRBD1. Germline V gene lookup returns CDR1 SGHTA and CDR2 FQGNSA. The length of the CDR3 is 15 residues. The V segment lost 5 bases and the J segment 7 bases; nucleotides outside the gene matches: 8. The CDR3, as DNA: TGTGCCAGCAGCCATAGACAGGGGGAGGGTGAAAAACTGTTTTTT. Translation gives CASSHRQGEGEKLFF.

The chain recombines TRBV30 with TRBJ2-5; the match to TRBD2 covers 7 bases. The CDR3 loop spans 16 amino acids. Germline loops: CDR1 GTSNPN, CDR2 SVGIG (reference sequence). Trimming cost V 1 base and J 4 bases; bases outside gene matches: 12. The CDR3 DNA follows: TGTGCCTGGAGTGCCACCCCCCGGGGGGTAGGAGAGACCCAGTACTTC. It codes for CAWSATPRGVGETQYF.

This clone was detected a few times. V gene TRBV30 combines with J gene TRBJ2-7, with 8 bases aligning to TRBD2. CDR3 length: 12 amino acids. Trimming took 6 bases from V and 5 from J; bases not matched to a gene: 6. Germline assignment: CDR1 GTSNPN and CDR2 SVGIG (reference sequence). The CDR3 sequence is CACGLALHEQYF. CDR3 DNA sequence: TGTGCCTGCGGACTAGCACTCCACGAGCAGTACTTC. Full variable domain (missing parts from reference TRBV30 and TRBJ2-7): SQTIHQWPATLVQPVGSPLSLECTVEGTSNPNLYWYRQAAGRGLQLLFYSVGIGQISSEVPQNLSASRPQDRQFILSSKKLLLSDSGFYLCACGLALHEQYFGPGTRLTVT.

The chain combines TRBV6-5 with TRBJ2-5; 8 bases are shared with TRBD2. The J call may be incorrect, as the DNA end agrees better with TRBJ2-7. There are 13 residues in the CDR3. The germline CDR1 and CDR2 sequences are MNHEY and SVGAGI. Here the CDR3 reads CASRVSGVGEQYF. CDR3 sequence (DNA): TGTGCCAGCAGGGTTAGCGGGGTGGGCGAGCAGTACTTC.

The chain combines TRBV5-1 with TRBJ2-1; 7 bases are shared with TRBD1. The V and J ends lost 4 bases and 8 bases, in that order; junction bases with no gene match: 12. The CDR3 is 15 residues long. CDR1 is SGHRS and CDR2 is YFSETQ in the germline V gene. DNA for the CDR3: TGCGCCAGCAGCCCGAACAGGGGCCTGTGGGATGAGCAGTTCTTC. Residues: CASSPNRGLWDEQFF.

This clone was recorded once. The chain combines TRBV6-6 with TRBJ2-6, with D perhaps TRBD2 (5 bases). CDR3 length: 15 residues. The V gene's germline CDR1 is MNHNY and CDR2 SVGAGI (reference sequence). Trimming removed 4 bases from V and 2 bases from J, with 9 bases in between. CDR3 protein: CASSFRGTGANVLTF. For the CDR3, the DNA is TGTGCCAGCAGTTTCCGGGGAACTGGGGCCAACGTCCTGACTTTC.

The J gene is TRBJ2-2, the V gene TRBV5-4; 10 bases agree with TRBD2. V lost 3 bases to trimming and J lost 8 bases; unmatched junction nucleotides: 10. Germline values: CDR1 SGHNT, CDR2 YYREEE (reference sequence). The length of the CDR3 is 16 residues. As DNA, the CDR3 is TGTGCCAGCAGCTCTCGGACTAGCGGTTTGAGAGGGGAGCTGTTTTTT. Its protein is CASSSRTSGLRGELFF.

The chain recombines TRBV5-6 with TRBJ2-2; D not certain. The CDR3 is made up of 12 amino acids. Germline CDR1 reads SGHDT; CDR2 reads YYEEEE. V was shortened by 0 bases and J by 8 bases, with 5 bases between the two germline ends. The CDR3 loop is CASSLAVGELFF. In DNA, the CDR3 is TGTGCCAGCAGCTTGGCCGTGGGGGAGCTGTTTTTT.